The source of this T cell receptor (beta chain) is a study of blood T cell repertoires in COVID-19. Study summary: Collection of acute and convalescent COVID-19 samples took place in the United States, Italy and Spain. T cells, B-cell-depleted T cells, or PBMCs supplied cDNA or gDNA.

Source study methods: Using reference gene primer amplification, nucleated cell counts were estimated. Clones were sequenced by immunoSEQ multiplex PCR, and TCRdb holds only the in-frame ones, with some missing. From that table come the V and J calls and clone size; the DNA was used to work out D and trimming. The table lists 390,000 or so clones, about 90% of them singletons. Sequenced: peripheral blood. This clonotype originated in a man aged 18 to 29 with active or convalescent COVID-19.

In DNA form, the CDR3 reads TGTGCCAGCAGTTCCCCACAGGGTCAGAACACTGAAGCTTTCTTT. It encodes CASSSPQGQNTEAFF. V is TRBV7-6 and J is TRBJ1-1, with D perhaps TRBD1 (6 bases). This CDR3 is built from 15 residues. CDR1 SGHVS and CDR2 FNYEAQ come from the germline V gene. V lost 6 bases to trimming and J lost 1 base, with 15 bases between them.